This T cell receptor (beta chain) comes out of a study of OX40 agonist ivuxolimab in advanced cancers. Looking at the study overall: Partial responses were recorded for three patients, including one with hepatocellular carcinoma and two with cutaneous melanoma.

CDR1 LGHNA and CDR2 YNFKEQ come from the germline V gene. Trimming took 0 bases from V and 4 from J, leaving 9 bases between them. CDR3 size: 14 residues. The data were produced by immunoSEQ multiplex PCR, yet TCRdb's version contains in-frame clones alone and is incomplete. The repertoire holds 25,000 to 40,000 clones, around 87% seen once, with roughly 25% in the top ten. This clone has more than one count but fewer than ten. The J gene is TRBJ1-1, the V gene TRBV4-2; D not resolved. This clonotype was sampled from an adult with an advanced solid tumor such as melanoma, head and neck, liver or kidney cancer. The sample was CD4+ or CD8+ T cells sorted from blood, taken in a trial of the OX40 agonist ivuxolimab. Here the CDR3 reads CASSQEGYGTEAFF. The CDR3 bases are TGTGCCAGCAGCCAAGAAGGGTACGGCACTGAAGCTTTCTTT.